Listed here is a single T cell receptor (beta chain). Its specificity is unknown. This sample is part of a study of yellow fever vaccine responses in identical twins. Study results and caveats: Twins reportedly showed a vaccine T cell response that seemed partly convergent and partly personalized.

One entry per CDR3 protein, called by TCRdb with MiXCR from the RT-PCR reads. The sample records 15,000 to 20,000 distinct CDR3 sequences, approximately 78% being singletons. Per the germline V gene, CDR1 is SQVTM and CDR2 is ANQGSEA. Between the trimmed V and J ends, which lost 4 bases and 2 bases, there was a span of 8 bases. This CDR3 spans 12 amino acids. This receptor was obtained from a woman between 18 and 30 years old who received the yellow fever vaccine. The source material was T cells from blood (PBMCs), unsorted or a sorted subset (not recorded which), sampled before or after yellow fever vaccination (not recorded which). The J gene is TRBJ1-1, the V gene TRBV29-1; D not certain. The CDR3 bases are TGCAGCGTTGGTACGGTTAACACTGAAGCTTTCTTT. Encoded protein: CSVGTVNTEAFF.